This T cell receptor (beta chain) was identified in a study of beta chain features in type 1 diabetes. Study as a whole: Across every sample, 107,917,701 sorted cells were examined in total. Study observations and caveats: A pattern of fewer insertions and more deletions at VDJ junctions was seen in type 1 diabetes patients. Type 1 diabetes patients had moderately but significantly shorter TCRB CDR3s in all four CD4+ subsets.

A note on this clone: Its antigen remains unidentified.

The CDR3 sequence is 13 residues long. V shed 5 bases and J shed 7 bases, with 12 bases lying between them. Germline V gene lookup returns CDR1 MGHRA and CDR2 YSYEKL. The investigators reverse transcribed all of the isolated RNA, so they sequenced expressed TCRB transcripts. This table comes from immunoSEQ multiplex PCR, and its TCRdb copy is limited to in-frame clones, with some not included. Among 600,000 to 750,000 clones listed, about an eighth were seen once. One heparinised blood draw averaging approximately 100 mL was given by each donor. The sample taken for sequencing was naive CD4+ T cells from blood. The chain combines TRBV4-1 with TRBJ1-5; maybe TRBD1 (5 bases). The sequence came from a man aged 30 to 45 with type 1 diabetes. The CDR3: CASSMGERQPQHF. CDR3 nucleotide sequence: TGCGCCAGCAGCATGGGGGAACGACAGCCCCAGCATTTT.